The 20 T cell receptor beta chains below were found in one sample sequenced in a study of blood T cell repertoires in COVID-19. The method was immunoSEQ multiplex PCR; TCRdb's version includes in-frame clones alone and lacks a portion of them. The sample lists under 200,000 clones; 84% were seen once. The specimen was peripheral blood. Every receptor here comes from a man aged 18 to 30 with active or convalescent COVID-19.

The rearrangement uses TRBV6-5 and TRBJ2-7; possible D gene TRBD2, 6 bases. Germline values: CDR1 MNHEY, CDR2 SVGAGI. This CDR3 contains 15 residues. Between the trimmed V and J ends, which lost 2 bases and 5 bases, there was a span of 16 bases. Here the CDR3 reads CASSYGGTLSHEQYF. CDR3 nucleotides: TGTGCCAGCAGTTACGGCGGGACTCTCAGCCACGAGCAGTACTTC.

The rearrangement joins TRBV6-1 to TRBJ1-4; the match to TRBD1 covers 7 bases. The CDR3 totals 16 residues. Losses at the gene ends were 0 bases for V and 8 bases for J; bases not matched to a gene: 9. Germline CDR1 reads MNHNS; CDR2 reads SASEGT. CDR3: CASSEARAGGWEKLFF. As DNA, the CDR3 is TGTGCCAGCAGTGAAGCGCGGGCAGGGGGATGGGAAAAACTGTTTTTT.

V and J are TRBV2 and TRBJ1-5, with TRBD1 as a possible D gene (5 bases). Germline CDR1 is SNHLY and CDR2 is FYNNEI. V shed 6 bases and J shed 0 bases, with 12 bases lying between them. The CDR3 has 15 amino acids. The CDR3 loop reads CASRRDSYSNQPQHF. The CDR3 DNA sequence: TGTGCCAGCAGGAGAGACAGCTATAGCAATCAGCCCCAGCATTTT.

The chain has TRBV6-2 or TRBV6-3 and TRBJ1-5; tentatively, D is TRBD1 (6 bases). The CDR3 runs 14 residues. V was cut by 5 bases and J by 4 bases, with 12 bases left in between. The V gene's germline CDR1 is MNHEY and CDR2 SVGEGT. DNA of the CDR3: TGTGCCAGCAGTCGTGTCCAGGGGAATCAGCCCCAGCATTTT. This translates into CASSRVQGNQPQHF.

This chain joins TRBV12-3 or TRBV12-4 and TRBJ1-3; D unresolved. V lost 10 bases, J lost 8 bases, and 15 bases lay in between. The CDR3 is 12 residues long. CDR3 in DNA: TGTGCCACCAAGGGAGAGGGCTACACCATATATTTT. This sequence encodes CATKGEGYTIYF.

This clone was detected a few times. This sequence joins TRBV29-1 and TRBJ1-6, with 9 bases fitting TRBD1. CDR1 is SQVTM and CDR2 is ANQGSEA in the germline V gene. V dropped 6 bases and J dropped 7; count of bases not matched to a gene: 7. This CDR3 is 14 amino acids long. The CDR3 region is CSVGTGTPNSPLHF. In nucleotides, the CDR3 is TGCAGCGTGGGGACAGGGACCCCCAATTCACCCCTCCACTTT. The variable domain in full, with the rest retrieved from reference TRBV29-1 and TRBJ1-6, is SAVISQKPSRDICQRGTSLTIQCQVDSQVTMMFWYRQQPGQSLTLIATANQGSEATYESGFVIDKFPISRPNLTFSTLTVSNMSPEDSSIYLCSVGTGTPNSPLHFGNGTRLTVT.

This clone was counted once. J is TRBJ2-1 and V is TRBV5-1, with 7 bases fitting TRBD2. After removal of 3 bases from V and 4 bases from J, the junction contained 13 bases not matched to a gene. The CDR3 extends over 17 amino acids. Per the germline V gene, CDR1 is SGHRS and CDR2 is YFSETQ. CDR3 amino acids: CASSSDPSGQRYNEQFF. DNA for the CDR3: TGCGCCAGCAGCTCTGATCCTAGCGGCCAAAGATACAATGAGCAGTTCTTC.

The genes are TRBV19 and TRBJ2-1; TRBD2 agrees at 11 bases. CDR3 length: 18 residues. V gave up 5 bases and J gave up 1 base; unmatched junction bases: 10. Germline assignment: CDR1 LNHDA and CDR2 SQIVND (reference sequence). Here the CDR3 DNA reads TGTGCCAGTAGTTTAATAGCGGGAGGGCCGCATTCCTACAATGAGCAGTTCTTC. Amino acids: CASSLIAGGPHSYNEQFF.

V and J are TRBV6-2 or TRBV6-3 and TRBJ2-7; 7 bases fit TRBD2. CDR1 is MNHEY, CDR2 SVGEGT, per germline. The junction had 13 bases not matched to a gene; V was cut back by 2 bases and J by 3 bases. CDR3 length: 17 amino acids. This chain's CDR3 is CASSYPMAGVRIYEQYF. The CDR3 nucleotides are TGTGCCAGCAGTTACCCGATGGCGGGAGTAAGAATCTACGAGCAGTACTTC.

This sequence joins TRBV12-3 or TRBV12-4 and TRBJ2-5; maybe TRBD1 (5 bases). Trimming took 5 bases from V and 2 from J, leaving 9 bases between them. The CDR3 covers 13 residues. The CDR3 DNA reads as TGTGCCAGCAGTCTGACAGAACAAGAGACCCAGTACTTC. This codes for CASSLTEQETQYF.

V and J are TRBV6-5 and TRBJ1-5; D possibly corresponds to TRBD1 (5 bases). V shed 8 bases and J shed 4 bases, with 18 bases lying between them. The germline CDR1 and CDR2 sequences are MNHEY and SVGAGI. The CDR3 sequence is 15 residues long. DNA of the CDR3: TGTGCCAGCCTTGAGGAAGGCGGGGGTAATCAGCCCCAGCATTTT. This translates into CASLEEGGGNQPQHF.

This clone was seen once. The chain couples TRBV5-1 to TRBJ1-3; 7 bases align to TRBD1. The junction had 9 bases not matched to a gene; V was cut back by 3 bases and J by 0 bases. Germline loops: CDR1 SGHRS, CDR2 YFSETQ. The CDR3 extends over 17 amino acids. CDR3 residues: CASSSPGTDSSGNTIYF. CDR3 coding DNA: TGCGCCAGCAGCTCACCCGGGACAGACAGCTCTGGAAACACCATATATTTT.

V usage is TRBV29-1 and J usage is TRBJ2-3, with D possibly matching TRBD2 (6 bases). Germline CDR1 and CDR2: SQVTM and ANQGSEA. Trimming took 4 bases from V and 5 from J, leaving 7 bases between them. The CDR3 covers 11 residues. The CDR3: CSVGRGDTQYF. The DNA of the CDR3 is TGCAGCGTTGGGCGGGGAGATACGCAGTATTTT.

This clone showed up just a few times. The V call is TRBV6-5, the J call TRBJ1-3; 8 positions match TRBD1. The germline V gene encodes CDR1 MNHEY and CDR2 SVGAGI. The CDR3 consists of 15 residues. Losses at the gene ends were 6 bases for V and 1 base for J; bases not matched to a gene: 5. CDR3 nucleotides: TGTGCCAGCAGCCGGGACAGGATATCTGGAAACACCATATATTTT. Translated, it gives CASSRDRISGNTIYF.

The chain uses TRBV28 and TRBJ2-7; the D gene is possibly TRBD2 (6 bases). The V and J ends lost 1 base and 2 bases respectively, with 12 bases between them. Germline assignment: CDR1 MDHEN and CDR2 SYDVKM. The CDR3 is made up of 15 amino acids. The CDR3 nucleotides read TGTGCCAGCAGTTTATCATCCGGGAGACCCTACGAGCAGTACTTC. Its protein is CASSLSSGRPYEQYF.

The chain links TRBV6-1 to TRBJ2-1, with 13 bases lining up with TRBD2. Trimming took 0 bases from V and 9 from J; bases not matched to a gene: 5. CDR1 and CDR2 from the germline V gene are MNHNS and SASEGT. CDR3 length: 16 residues. The DNA for the CDR3 is TGTGCCAGCAGTGAAGCGCCACTAGCGGGGGGGGGTGAGCAGTTCTTC. Its protein is CASSEAPLAGGGEQFF.

This chain uses TRBV13 with TRBJ2-7; 9 nucleotides line up with TRBD1. The CDR3 runs 13 residues. Germline CDR1 is PRHDT and CDR2 is FYEKMQ (reference sequence). V lost 3 bases to trimming and J lost 6 bases; unmatched junction nucleotides: 3. CDR3 loop: CASSFGQGPEQYF. The DNA of the CDR3 is TGTGCCAGCAGCTTCGGACAGGGGCCCGAGCAGTACTTC.

The rearrangement joins TRBV4-2 to TRBJ2-1, with 8 nucleotides matching TRBD2. The CDR3 sequence is 16 residues long. CDR1 LGHNA and CDR2 YNFKEQ come from the germline V gene. V trimming: 2 bases; J trimming: 9 bases; junction bases outside the gene matches: 12. The CDR3 DNA reads TGTGCCAGCAGCCAATGGTCGGGAGGGGGTTACGGTGAGCAGTTCTTC. It specifies CASSQWSGGGYGEQFF.

This chain connects TRBV18 to TRBJ1-5; no definite D call. Per the germline V gene, CDR1 is KGHSH and CDR2 is LQKENI. There are 13 residues in the CDR3. V lost 3 bases, J lost 5 bases, and 8 bases lay in between. For the CDR3, the DNA is TGTGCCAGCTCACCGACTCGGGATCAGCCCCAGCATTTT. Translated: CASSPTRDQPQHF. Drawing the rest from reference TRBV18 and TRBJ1-5, the complete variable domain is NAGVMQNPRHLVRRRGQEARLRCSPMKGHSHVYWYRQLPEEGLKFMVYLQKENIIDESGMPKERFSAEFPKEGPSILRIQQVVRGDSAAYFCASSPTRDQPQHFGDGTRLSIL.

Notes on this clone: The same CDR3 arises from other DNA sequences in this sample as well. The chain has TRBV11-2 and TRBJ2-1; TRBD2 matches 15 bases. Germline CDR1 reads SGHAT; CDR2 reads FQNNGV. The junction had 4 bases not matched to a gene; V was cut back by 6 bases and J by 7 bases. The CDR3 length is 15 residues. In DNA form, the CDR3 reads TGTGCCAGCAGGCCCGGGACTAGCGGGGGGAATGAGCAGTTCTTC. The encoded protein is CASRPGTSGGNEQFF.